This T cell receptor (beta chain) was sequenced in a study of CD8 T cells in Susac syndrome. TCR beta sequencing was performed on blood CD8+ and CD4+ T cells. Control patients had untreated stable or active relapsing-remitting multiple sclerosis by revised McDonald criteria. Negative isolation yielded CD4+ and CD8+ T cells, and FACS enriched TEMRA cells. Whole-study findings and limits: Acknowledgment was made by the study that its TCR sequencing and HLA analysis involved a relatively small number of individuals.

Concerning this clonotype itself: Antigen: not known.

Per germline, CDR1 SNHLY and CDR2 FYNNEI. This CDR3 has 14 residues. Trimming removed 6 bases from V and 6 bases from J, with 17 bases in between. Random hexamers primed reverse transcription of about 0.5 to 1 ug RNA. TCRdb re-analysed the immunoSEQ multiplex PCR reads in MiXCR, keeping a single row per CDR3 protein. The table has 120,000 to 150,000 distinct CDR3 sequences, roughly 95% seen once; the top ten hold about 0.11%. The receptor was isolated from a human donor with multiple sclerosis. This chain connects TRBV2 to TRBJ1-2; tentative D call: TRBD1 (6 bases). Sequencing was done on a sample of CD4+ T cells from PBMCs. CDR3 in DNA: TGTGCCAGCAGATCAGGGGCCAAAAACGATGGCTACACCTTC. It yields the protein CASRSGAKNDGYTF.